Listed here are 15 T cell receptor beta chains from one sample, sequenced in a study of T cells in Graves' hyperthyroidism and ophthalmopathy (dated by TCRdb to about 2019). Libraries were made using multiplex PCR. The data were produced on an Illumina HiSeq 2000. The TCR beta CDR3 regions were amplified from RNA transcripts. The first round of RT-PCR for the TCR CDR3 was performed with the HTBI primer set and the Qiagen OneStep RT-PCR kit. Starting from the raw public reads, TCRdb applied fastp trimming at Q25, assembled clones with MiXCR and retained in-frame beta chains. Each CDR3 protein gets just one entry, which takes the most common genes and DNA from the rows behind it. In this sample the table shows about 640,000 distinct CDR3 sequences, less than 25% of which occur a single time. The top ten clonotypes cover more than 30% of the sample. Sequencing used blood. The receptors stem from a young man with Graves' ophthalmopathy.

The chain links TRBV19 to TRBJ2-2; 10 bases match TRBD2. There are 19 residues in the CDR3. J lost 0 bases, V lost 5 bases, and 12 bases had no gene match. Germline V CDR1 and CDR2: LNHDA, SQIVND (reference sequence). CDR3 bases: TGTGCCAGTAGTCATCGGGGCCCCACTAGCGGGACGAACACCGGGGAGCTGTTTTTT. Protein: CASSHRGPTSGTNTGELFF.

This clonotype was seen only a few times. The chain has TRBV12-5 and TRBJ1-2, with 7 bases lining up with TRBD1. The V and J ends lost 1 base and 8 bases, in that order; junction bases with no gene match: 13. This CDR3 is 16 amino acids long. The germline gives CDR1 LGHNT, CDR2 FRNRAP. For the CDR3, the DNA is TGTGCTAGTGGTTTGGACTGGACCGACAGGGCCAAAGGCTACACCTTC. It specifies CASGLDWTDRAKGYTF. Full variable domain (rest looked up from reference TRBV12-5 and TRBJ1-2): DARVTQTPRHKVTEMGQEVTMRCQPILGHNTVFWYRQTMMQGLELLAYFRNRAPLDDSGMPKDRFSAEMPDATLATLKIQPSEPRDSAVYFCASGLDWTDRAKGYTFGSGTRLTVV.

With regard to this clonotype: Compared with germline, one end of the junction differs, possibly owing to a read error. The genes are TRBV28 and TRBJ2-1, with D tentatively TRBD2 (5 bases). Germline loops: CDR1 MDHEN, CDR2 SYDVKM. The CDR3 totals 13 residues. The CDR3 region has the DNA TGTGCCAGCAGTTATGACGACTACAGTGAGCAGTTCTTC. It translates to CASSYDDYSEQFF.

This clonotype was seen a few times. J is TRBJ2-1 and V is TRBV7-9, with D hard to call. The germline CDR1 and CDR2 sequences are SEHNR and FQNEAQ (reference sequence). The CDR3 covers 14 residues. Trimming removed 3 bases from V and 7 bases from J, with 13 bases in between. CDR3 DNA: TGTGCCAGCAGCTTGACCGGTTCCTCTAATGAGCAGTTCTTC. It is translated as CASSLTGSSNEQFF.

This chain connects TRBV5-1 to TRBJ2-1; 9 nucleotides match TRBD2. This CDR3 contains 15 residues. In germline, CDR1 is SGHRS, CDR2 YFSETQ. V gave up 4 bases and J gave up 6 bases; unmatched junction bases: 8. CDR3 amino acids: CASSGEAGGPNEQFF. CDR3 bases: TGCGCCAGCAGCGGGGAAGCGGGAGGTCCCAATGAGCAGTTCTTC.

This clonotype was detected only a few times. The rearrangement joins TRBV5-1 to TRBJ2-3; 8 bases fit TRBD1. V was clipped by 4 bases and J by 1 base; unmatched bases: 5. Germline V gene data show CDR1 as SGHRS and CDR2 as YFSETQ. The CDR3 has 15 residues. The CDR3: CASSALGQGTDTQYF. The CDR3 DNA reads as TGCGCCAGCAGCGCCTTGGGACAGGGCACAGATACGCAGTATTTT.

This clonotype was seen at least ten times. The rearrangement links TRBV7-2 to TRBJ1-1, with D tentatively TRBD1 (6 bases). The CDR3 is made up of 18 amino acids. The V gene's germline CDR1 is SGHTA and CDR2 FQGNSA. V lost 5 bases to trimming and J lost 3 bases, with 25 bases between them. The CDR3 bases are TGTGCCAGCAGCACTAGCGGGGGGGGGGGGCTGGGTTACACTGAAGCTTTCTTT. It codes for CASSTSGGGGLGYTEAFF.

The CDR3 DNA follows: TGTGCCAGCAGCCCCAGCGGGGGTACTGTCTACAATGAGCAGTTCTTC. Its protein is CASSPSGGTVYNEQFF. This chain joins TRBV9 and TRBJ2-1; 8 bases map to TRBD2. V trimming: 4 bases; J trimming: 3 bases; junction bases outside the gene matches: 9. The germline gives CDR1 SGDLS, CDR2 YYNGEE. The CDR3 spans 16 residues.

This clonotype turned up a few times. V gene TRBV12-3 or TRBV12-4 combines with J gene TRBJ1-6; the D is unclear. The V gene lost 6 bases and the J gene lost 12 bases, with 12 bases spanning the gap. This CDR3 has 12 residues. The CDR3 DNA sequence: TGTGCCAGCAGGAACTACGTAGGACCCCTCCACTTT. It yields the protein CASRNYVGPLHF.

This clonotype was detected a few times. The chain employs TRBV20-1 and TRBJ1-1; D call uncertain. V was pared by 3 bases and J by 4 bases, with 9 bases between. Germline V gene lookup returns CDR1 DFQATT and CDR2 SNEGSKA (reference sequence). The CDR3 has 12 residues. In DNA, the CDR3 is TGCAGTGCTAGTACGCGACCCACTGAAGCTTTCTTT. Residues: CSASTRPTEAFF.

This clonotype was seen many times. The V and J genes are TRBV11-2 and TRBJ1-1; D is ambiguous. The ends were cut back, 5 bases at V and 4 bases at J, with 11 bases in the middle. The CDR3 length is 13 residues. CDR1 is SGHAT, CDR2 FQNNGV, per germline. In nucleotides, the CDR3 is TGTGCCAGCAGCCGCCCGTTGTCCACTGAAGCTTTCTTT. Protein sequence: CASSRPLSTEAFF.

This clonotype came up a few times. The chain carries TRBV28 and TRBJ2-5; TRBD1 or TRBD2 may be the D gene (6 bases each). The CDR3 sequence is 18 residues long. The germline V gene has CDR1 MDHEN and CDR2 SYDVKM. Deletions cut 4 bases from V and 2 bases from J, with 23 bases between. This CDR3 reads CASSSVRRRGSGQETQYF. CDR3 coding DNA: TGTGCCAGCAGTTCTGTCCGGAGAAGGGGGAGCGGGCAAGAGACCCAGTACTTC.

The count of this clonotype is one. This sequence joins TRBV5-4 and TRBJ2-5; D is perhaps TRBD2 (5 bases). The length of the CDR3 is 15 residues. The germline CDR1 and CDR2 sequences are SGHNT and YYREEE (reference sequence). The ends were cut back, 0 bases at V and 5 bases at J, with 14 bases in the middle. The CDR3: CASSLDSRRRETQYF. The CDR3 DNA sequence: TGTGCCAGCAGCTTGGACTCGAGGAGGCGGGAGACCCAGTACTTC. Complete variable domain (other parts from reference TRBV5-4 and TRBJ2-5): ETGVTQSPTHLIKTRGQQVTLRCSSQSGHNTVSWYQQALGQGPQFIFQYYREEENGRGNFPPRFSGLQFPNYSSELNVNALELDDSALYLCASSLDSRRRETQYFGPGTRLLVL.

This clonotype was found many times. The chain has TRBV7-8 and TRBJ1-1; TRBD1 is a possible D gene (5 bases). Germline CDR1 is SGHVS and CDR2 is FQNEAQ. CDR3 size: 11 residues. Trimming left V 5 bases short and J 7 bases short, with 8 bases between. DNA for the CDR3: TGTGCCAGCAGCCCAACAGGTGAAGCTTTCTTT. Its protein is CASSPTGEAFF.

This clonotype showed up many times. The genes are TRBV2 and TRBJ2-1; 9 bases line up with TRBD1. CDR3 length: 15 residues. Unmatched junction bases numbered 9, after V lost 5 bases and J lost 7 bases. Germline CDR1 SNHLY, CDR2 FYNNEI. CDR3 loop: CASSLTRDRVNEQFF. The CDR3 region has the DNA TGTGCCAGCAGTTTGACCCGGGACAGGGTAAATGAGCAGTTCTTC.